Shown below are 13 T cell receptor beta chains from a single sample sequenced in a study of shared clonotypes between healthy human individuals. Sequencing used immunoSEQ multiplex PCR; TCRdb keeps in-frame clones, though not all of them. The sample carries millions of clones, 90% to 95% recorded once. The sample consisted of naive CD4+ T cells sorted from blood. Sample subset: CD45RA+ positively selected. These receptors came from a man younger than 35 in good health.

This clone has a single count. The chain recombines TRBV6-5 with TRBJ2-7, with D maybe TRBD2 (5 bases). Germline V lookup: CDR1 MNHEY, CDR2 SVGAGI. The CDR3 totals 12 residues. V lost 4 bases and J lost 3, with 7 bases in between. Written as DNA, the CDR3 is TGTGCCAGCAGTTCCGGACTCTACGAGCAGTACTTC. Its protein is CASSSGLYEQYF.

The chain is built from TRBV7-9 and TRBJ2-3, with 8 bases matching TRBD2. This CDR3 has 16 residues. Per germline, CDR1 SEHNR and CDR2 FQNEAQ (reference sequence). V lost 3 bases and J lost 2; bases outside the gene matches: 7. The CDR3 spells CASSFSAGAYTDTQYF. CDR3 bases: TGTGCCAGCAGCTTCTCAGCGGGAGCTTACACAGATACGCAGTATTTT.

The rearrangement joins TRBV6-4 to TRBJ2-3; TRBD2 aligns across 14 bases. Germline assignment: CDR1 MRHNA and CDR2 SNTAGT. Trimming at V came to 6 bases and at J to 7 bases, leaving 9 bases not matched to a gene. The CDR3 contains 16 residues. The CDR3: CASSVTGTSGSYTQYF. DNA for the CDR3: TGTGCCAGCAGCGTAACGGGGACTAGCGGGAGCTATACGCAGTATTTT.

The genes are TRBV30 and TRBJ1-2, with a possible D match to TRBD1 (6 bases). The V end lost 4 bases, the J end lost 3 bases, and 15 bases lay between the germline ends. The CDR3 has 14 residues. Germline values: CDR1 GTSNPN, CDR2 SVGIG (reference sequence). The CDR3 DNA reads as TGTGCCTGGAACCCCACAGGGAGTCACTATGGCTACACCTTC. As protein: CAWNPTGSHYGYTF.

This chain uses TRBV10-3 with TRBJ2-6, with 9 bases fitting TRBD1. Germline CDR1 is ENHRY and CDR2 is SYGVKD. Trimming at V came to 0 bases and at J to 1 base, leaving 4 bases not matched to a gene. The CDR3 runs 18 residues. DNA for the CDR3: TGTGCCATCAGTGAGTCGTGGGGACAGGGATCTGGGGCCAACGTCCTGACTTTC. It encodes CAISESWGQGSGANVLTF.

This chain links TRBV6-5 with TRBJ2-7; weak D call: TRBD2 (5 bases). The CDR3 has 14 residues. Germline CDR1 MNHEY, CDR2 SVGAGI. V shed 2 bases and J shed 3 bases, with 11 bases lying between them. The CDR3 here is CASSYLAGDYEQYF. The CDR3, as DNA: TGTGCCAGCAGTTACCTAGCCGGGGACTACGAGCAGTACTTC.

The chain couples TRBV28 to TRBJ2-3, with D uncertain. The CDR3 is 15 residues long. CDR1 MDHEN and CDR2 SYDVKM come from the germline V gene. Trimming cost V 2 bases and J 0 bases, with 9 bases left between them. The CDR3 protein is CASSLLGLSTDTQYF. In DNA form, the CDR3 reads TGTGCCAGCAGTTTACTAGGTTTGAGCACAGATACGCAGTATTTT. Full variable domain (outside the CDR3, taken from reference TRBV28 and TRBJ2-3): DVKVTQSSRYLVKRTGEKVFLECVQDMDHENMFWYRQDPGLGLRLIYFSYDVKMKEKGDIPEGYSVSREKKERFSLILESASTNQTSMYLCASSLLGLSTDTQYFGPGTRLTVL.

The chain employs TRBV7-9 and TRBJ2-1; possible D gene TRBD2, 6 bases. Germline V gene sequence: CDR1 SEHNR, CDR2 FQNEAQ (reference sequence). Trimming left V 8 bases short and J 5 bases short, with 25 bases between. The CDR3 runs to 17 residues. The CDR3 DNA follows: TGTGCCAGCTCAGCTTCTGTGGTACGGGGGAGAGACAATGAGCAGTTCTTC. Amino acid sequence: CASSASVVRGRDNEQFF.

The chain carries TRBV11-2 and TRBJ1-2; unclear D gene. The CDR3 is 18 residues long. The germline V and J ends were trimmed by 3 bases and 1 base, with 21 bases remaining between them. Germline assignment: CDR1 SGHAT and CDR2 FQNNGV. The CDR3 spells CASSFLKLTTHDNYGYTF. CDR3 nucleotide sequence: TGTGCCAGCAGCTTTTTGAAACTCACGACCCACGATAACTATGGCTACACCTTC.

This chain links TRBV5-5 with TRBJ2-7; unclear D gene. V lost 1 base and J lost 0, with 8 bases in between. The germline V gene has CDR1 SGHKS and CDR2 YYEKEE (reference sequence). The CDR3 has 14 amino acids. The CDR3 loop reads CASSLIGSSYEQYF. The CDR3 nucleotides are TGTGCCAGCAGCTTGATCGGCAGCTCCTACGAGCAGTACTTC.

This clone has a handful of counts. This chain uses TRBV5-4 with TRBJ2-1; D assignment may be TRBD1 or TRBD2 (5 bases each). The CDR3 loop spans 14 amino acids. CDR1 is SGHNT and CDR2 is YYREEE in the germline V gene (reference sequence). Between the trimmed V and J ends, which lost 4 bases and 5 bases, there was a span of 13 bases. The CDR3 is CASSRTGTHNEQFF. In DNA, the CDR3 is TGTGCCAGCAGCCGTACGGGGACCCACAATGAGCAGTTCTTC.

The V call is TRBV2, the J call TRBJ2-1; perhaps TRBD1 as D (5 bases). Germline loops: CDR1 SNHLY, CDR2 FYNNEI. The CDR3 contains 13 residues. Trimming shortened V by 4 bases and J by 4 bases, and 8 bases separated the two germline ends. The CDR3 DNA sequence: TGTGCCAGCAGTGTGACAGAATACAATGAGCAGTTCTTC. The encoded protein is CASSVTEYNEQFF.

V is TRBV5-4 and J is TRBJ1-2; 7 nucleotides align to TRBD1. The J segment lost 6 bases and the V segment lost 2 bases, leaving 10 bases of the junction unmatched. Germline V gene data show CDR1 as SGHNT and CDR2 as YYREEE (reference sequence). The length of the CDR3 is 15 residues. The CDR3 DNA is TGTGCCAGCAGCTTAACAGGGGCCTGGGGGAATGGCTACACCTTC. It specifies CASSLTGAWGNGYTF. The full variable domain, completed using reference TRBV5-4 and TRBJ1-2, is ETGVTQSPTHLIKTRGQQVTLRCSSQSGHNTVSWYQQALGQGPQFIFQYYREEENGRGNFPPRFSGLQFPNYSSELNVNALELDDSALYLCASSLTGAWGNGYTFGSGTRLTVV.